The next 20 T cell receptor beta chains were all read from a single sample in a study of cytomegalovirus exposure and HLA in healthy donors. PCR used 60 Vbeta primers and 13 Jbeta primers. Measured with immunoSEQ multiplex PCR; TCRdb has only the in-frame clones, and not every one. The sample has 65,000 to 70,000 clones; roughly four fifths are singletons. The sequencing sample was made of PBMCs. All receptors come from a woman aged 25 to 45 in good health and CMV-seropositive.

This chain connects TRBV25-1 to TRBJ2-3, with TRBD2 matching 8 bases. Per germline, CDR1 MGHDK and CDR2 SYGVNS. The CDR3 is made up of 16 amino acids. J gave up 5 bases and V 1 base, and 8 bases lay outside the gene matches. CDR3 DNA: TGTGCCAGCAGTGAATGGGCCGGGAGGGCCCAAGATACGCAGTATTTT. As protein: CASSEWAGRAQDTQYF.

The chain carries TRBV6-5 and TRBJ2-7, with a possible D match to TRBD1 (6 bases). The germline V gene has CDR1 MNHEY and CDR2 SVGAGI. V was cut by 0 bases and J by 7 bases, with 10 bases left in between. CDR3 length: 13 residues. This chain's CDR3 is CASSYSPGDEQYF. The CDR3 DNA reads as TGTGCCAGCAGTTACTCGCCAGGGGATGAGCAGTACTTC.

This clone was counted a few times. V usage is TRBV5-6 and J usage is TRBJ1-1; no clear D. CDR1 SGHDT and CDR2 YYEEEE come from the germline V gene. Between the trimmed V and J ends, which lost 1 base and 5 bases, there was a span of 9 bases. The CDR3 length is 13 residues. The CDR3 sequence is CASSLFSVTEAFF. In DNA form, the CDR3 reads TGTGCCAGCAGCTTGTTCTCGGTGACTGAAGCTTTCTTT.

The chain has TRBV5-1 and TRBJ2-2; 8 bases agree with TRBD2. CDR3 length equals 15 residues. The germline V gene has CDR1 SGHRS and CDR2 YFSETQ. V was pared by 3 bases and J by 6 bases, with 7 bases of the junction left unmatched. This chain's CDR3 is CASSSGTSMAGELFF. The CDR3 DNA reads as TGCGCCAGCAGCTCCGGGACTAGTATGGCCGGGGAGCTGTTTTTT.

This clone was detected only a few times. The chain links TRBV5-6 to TRBJ1-2; D call uncertain. The V end lost 3 bases, the J end lost 10 bases, and 13 bases lay between the germline ends. The CDR3 is 12 amino acids. Germline assignment: CDR1 SGHDT and CDR2 YYEEEE. CDR3 region: CASSSSPQDYTF. The CDR3 nucleotides are TGTGCCAGCAGCTCGAGCCCCCAGGACTACACCTTC.

This clone has a handful of counts. This chain uses TRBV5-5 with TRBJ2-3; D remains unclear. Germline CDR1 reads SGHKS; CDR2 reads YYEKEE (reference sequence). Between the trimmed V and J ends, which lost 2 bases and 3 bases, there was a span of 13 bases. This CDR3 spans 15 amino acids. The CDR3, as DNA: TGTGCCAGCAGCTTTGAACTTGTGAGGACAGATACGCAGTATTTT. Translating gives CASSFELVRTDTQYF.

This chain joins TRBV6-5 and TRBJ2-5; 8 bases match TRBD2. The better agreement between TRBJ2-7 and the DNA end casts doubt on the J call. Germline V gene data show CDR1 as MNHEY and CDR2 as SVGAGI. This CDR3 has 15 residues. The CDR3 sequence is CASSLSGSRHDEQYF. The CDR3 coding sequence is TGTGCCAGCAGTTTGAGCGGGAGTCGGCATGACGAGCAGTACTTC.

The rearrangement links TRBV5-1 to TRBJ1-6; tentative D call: TRBD1 (5 bases). In germline, CDR1 is SGHRS, CDR2 YFSETQ. There are 15 residues in the CDR3. The V gene lost 4 bases and the J gene lost 7 bases, with 15 bases spanning the gap. Written as DNA, the CDR3 is TGCGCCAGCAGCCCCGACGGGGGTACGAATTCACCCCTCCACTTT. Protein product: CASSPDGGTNSPLHF.

This rearrangement joins TRBV6-6 to TRBJ1-2; a possible D gene is TRBD1 (6 bases). The germline gives CDR1 MNHNY, CDR2 SVGAGI (reference sequence). The CDR3 is 12 amino acids. V gave up 0 bases and J gave up 8 bases, with 7 bases separating them. The CDR3 DNA follows: TGTGCCAGCAGTTACTCGCAGGGGGGCTACACCTTC. Amino acids: CASSYSQGGYTF.

The chain links TRBV7-9 to TRBJ1-1, with no clear D. The CDR3 sequence is 15 residues long. The V gene lost 7 bases and the J gene lost 5 bases, with 20 bases spanning the gap. CDR1 SEHNR and CDR2 FQNEAQ come from the germline V gene (reference sequence). CDR3 in DNA: TGTGCCAGCACCGAAATATCCGGACTTGAGACTGAAGCTTTCTTT. It translates to CASTEISGLETEAFF.

The CDR3 region has the DNA TGTGCCAGCGCCAGGGGATCATCCTACGAGCAGTACTTC. Protein product: CASARGSSYEQYF. The chain combines TRBV27 with TRBJ2-7; TRBD1 might be the D (6 bases). Germline V gives CDR1 MNHEY, CDR2 SMNVEV (reference sequence). The CDR3 is 13 amino acids. Trimming removed 8 bases at V and 1 base at J, with 12 bases between.

Only a few counts were recorded for this clone. The chain joins TRBV28 to TRBJ1-1; possibly TRBD1 for D (5 bases). The germline gives CDR1 MDHEN, CDR2 SYDVKM. V was clipped by 11 bases and J by 3 bases, with 13 bases between them. CDR3 length: 12 residues. The CDR3 region is CAAGQGDTEAFF. DNA for the CDR3: TGTGCCGCAGGGCAAGGTGACACTGAAGCTTTCTTT.

V and J are TRBV7-9 and TRBJ2-7; 9 bases are shared with TRBD2. Germline V gives CDR1 SEHNR, CDR2 FQNEAQ (reference sequence). V was pared by 1 base and J by 13 bases, with 5 bases of the junction left unmatched. The CDR3 extends over 12 amino acids. In DNA form, the CDR3 reads TGTGCCAGCAGCTTAGAGCGGGGGGCCTACTACTTC. Residues: CASSLERGAYYF.

This rearrangement joins TRBV27 to TRBJ2-2; the match to TRBD2 covers 7 bases. Germline CDR1 and CDR2: MNHEY and SMNVEV (reference sequence). The CDR3 is 16 amino acids. V gave up 7 bases and J gave up 2 bases; unmatched junction bases: 10. The CDR3 DNA sequence: TGTGCCAGCAATCCTACCGGGACTACAAACACCGGGGAGCTGTTTTTT. This translates into CASNPTGTTNTGELFF.

For the CDR3, the DNA is TGCGCCAGCAGCCAGCGGAGGGATGAGCAGTTCTTC. It yields the protein CASSQRRDEQFF. This chain uses TRBV4-3 with TRBJ2-1; maybe TRBD2 (6 bases). The CDR3 totals 12 residues. V was trimmed by 3 bases and J by 8 bases, leaving 8 bases between them. The germline gives CDR1 LGHNA, CDR2 YSLEER.

The sample holds a few counts of this clone. J is TRBJ2-3 and V is TRBV5-1; 10 bases are shared with TRBD1. The germline V gene encodes CDR1 SGHRS and CDR2 YFSETQ. V shed 2 bases, J shed 3 bases, and the junction held 12 bases outside the gene matches. The CDR3 consists of 18 residues. The CDR3 DNA reads as TGCGCCAGCAGCTTAAGACAGGGGGCAGGCGGGAAGACAGATACGCAGTATTTT. Protein sequence: CASSLRQGAGGKTDTQYF.

The J gene is TRBJ1-4, the V gene TRBV11-1, with D uncertain. This CDR3 is built from 13 residues. V was clipped by 7 bases and J by 7 bases, with 13 bases between them. Germline values: CDR1 SGHAT, CDR2 FQDESV (reference sequence). The CDR3: CASTTPGGEKLFF. The CDR3 DNA reads as TGTGCCAGCACCACCCCAGGAGGTGAAAAACTGTTTTTT.

V is TRBV19 and J is TRBJ2-5, with 11 bases matching TRBD2. CDR3 size: 15 residues. V shed 2 bases, J shed 7 bases, and the junction held 6 bases outside the gene matches. In germline, CDR1 is LNHDA, CDR2 SQIVND (reference sequence). The CDR3 sequence: CASSITSGSGGTQYF. CDR3 sequence (DNA): TGTGCCAGTAGTATAACTAGCGGGAGCGGCGGGACCCAGTACTTC.

This clone was found a few times. This chain uses TRBV6-5 with TRBJ1-1, with D hard to call. The CDR3 contains 13 residues. Germline V gene data show CDR1 as MNHEY and CDR2 as SVGAGI. V lost 5 bases and J 1 base, leaving 8 bases between the germline ends. The CDR3 DNA reads as TGTGCCAGCAGTCTATACCCGAACACTGAAGCTTTCTTT. It yields the protein CASSLYPNTEAFF.

This clone was counted once. The rearrangement links TRBV19 to TRBJ1-1; D gene ambiguous. Germline V gives CDR1 LNHDA, CDR2 SQIVND (reference sequence). Trimming took off 3 bases at V and 1 base at J, with 6 bases between the two ends. This CDR3 comprises 13 residues. The CDR3 bases are TGTGCCAGTAGTATCGTCCGGAACACTGAAGCTTTCTTT. Translating gives CASSIVRNTEAFF.